This T cell receptor beta chain was identified during a study of cytomegalovirus exposure and HLA in healthy donors. Study-wide results and limits: TCR beta V- and J-gene trimming, according to a later analysis, was linked to a missense DCLRE1C variant.

PCR involved 60 Vbeta and 13 Jbeta primers. The data were produced by immunoSEQ multiplex PCR, yet TCRdb's version contains in-frame clones alone and is incomplete. The sample gives about 160,000 clones, approximately 81% of which show up once; 2% to 2.5% is in the top ten. Comment on this clone: Its antigen is still unknown.

Sequencing was carried out using PBMCs. This TCR was recovered from a young man in good health and CMV-seropositive.

The CDR3 loop is CASSHRGEQYF. In nucleotides, the CDR3 is TGCGCCAGCAGCCACCGGGGAGAGCAGTACTTC. The genes are TRBV4-1 and TRBJ2-5; perhaps TRBD2 as D (5 bases). In germline, CDR1 is MGHRA, CDR2 YSYEKL. The V end lost 3 bases, the J end lost 11 bases, and 10 bases lay between the germline ends. The CDR3 length is 11 residues.